Presented here are 27 T cell receptor beta chains from one specimen sequenced in a study of PD-1 blockade in mismatch repair-deficient tumors (dated by TCRdb to the late 2010s). To prepare the library, the immunoSEQ multiplex PCR assay was applied. Not all clones reach the TCRdb copy of this immuneACCESS table, which keeps in-frame sequences only. Checked studies attribute under half of the gap to unresolved V genes and leave the rest unexplained. In all, the sample holds 30,000 to 40,000 clones, and 80% to 90% of those were seen once. Of the sample, under 5% is held by the ten largest clones. The sample in question was peripheral blood, obtained 76 weeks after starting pembrolizumab. The source of these receptors is an adult with mismatch repair-deficient cancer.

This clone was found once. The chain employs TRBV5-6 and TRBJ1-5, with D possibly TRBD1 on 5 matching bases. CDR1 and CDR2 (germline): SGHDT, YYEEEE. V was clipped by 2 bases and J by 1 base, with 13 bases between them. This CDR3 is built from 16 residues. The CDR3 coding sequence is TGTGCCAGCAGCTTCCGGGACTTTGGCAGCAATCAGCCCCAGCATTTT. It codes for CASSFRDFGSNQPQHF.

V usage is TRBV6-1 and J usage is TRBJ2-7; 8 bases match TRBD2. The CDR3 totals 14 residues. Germline assignment: CDR1 MNHNS and CDR2 SASEGT. Trimming at V came to 3 bases and at J to 7 bases, leaving 8 bases not matched to a gene. CDR3 nucleotides: TGTGCCAGCAGTGAGATCGGGAGGGTTAGTGAGCAGTACTTC. Amino acids: CASSEIGRVSEQYF.

V is TRBV5-1 and J is TRBJ2-3; TRBD2 agrees at 11 bases. The germline CDR1 and CDR2 sequences are SGHRS and YFSETQ. Trimming took 3 bases from V and 4 from J; bases not matched to a gene: 1. The CDR3 extends over 14 amino acids. CDR3 region: CASSSGLAADTQYF. CDR3 bases: TGCGCCAGCAGCTCGGGACTAGCGGCAGATACGCAGTATTTT.

The J gene is TRBJ2-1, the V gene TRBV4-2, with 7 nucleotides matching TRBD2. Germline V gene lookup returns CDR1 LGHNA and CDR2 YNFKEQ. The CDR3 spans 14 residues. V was clipped by 1 base and J by 7 bases; unmatched bases: 4. This CDR3 reads CASSQGTRPNEQFF. In DNA form, the CDR3 reads TGTGCCAGCAGCCAAGGGACTAGACCTAATGAGCAGTTCTTC.

The chain is built from TRBV5-6 and TRBJ2-5, with D possibly TRBD2 on 6 matching bases. Germline assignment: CDR1 SGHDT and CDR2 YYEEEE. The CDR3 is 15 amino acids. V was clipped by 1 base and J by 5 bases, with 15 bases between them. The CDR3 here is CASSLRLLGGETQYF. The CDR3 nucleotides are TGTGCCAGCAGCTTGCGACTACTTGGGGGGGAGACCCAGTACTTC.

This clone was observed a single time. The V call is TRBV29-1, the J call TRBJ1-2; the D gene is possibly TRBD1 (5 bases). Looked up from germline, CDR1 is SQVTM and CDR2 is ANQGSEA. The CDR3 loop spans 13 amino acids. Deletions cut 4 bases from V and 5 bases from J, with 14 bases between. The CDR3 loop is CSVGTRGFYGYTF. CDR3 bases: TGCAGCGTTGGGACAAGGGGCTTTTATGGCTACACCTTC.

The J gene is TRBJ2-1, the V gene TRBV27; D is possibly TRBD2 (6 bases). Germline V CDR1 and CDR2: MNHEY, SMNVEV (reference sequence). The V and J ends lost 3 bases and 0 bases respectively, with 12 bases between them. This CDR3 spans 16 amino acids. CDR3 loop: CASSFGTSTSYNEQFF. The CDR3 region has the DNA TGTGCCAGCAGTTTCGGGACTTCGACCTCCTACAATGAGCAGTTCTTC.

This clone came up once. The rearrangement uses TRBV19 and TRBJ2-7; possible D gene TRBD2, 5 bases. Germline lookup yields CDR1 LNHDA and CDR2 SQIVND (reference sequence). V was shortened by 4 bases and J by 0 bases, with 10 bases between the two germline ends. This CDR3 region has 14 residues. The CDR3 DNA follows: TGTGCCAGTAGTACGGGGAGCGTCTCCTACGAGCAGTACTTC. It translates to CASSTGSVSYEQYF.

This chain links TRBV4-1 with TRBJ1-4; D is unclear. The CDR3 is 14 residues long. Per the germline V gene, CDR1 is MGHRA and CDR2 is YSYEKL. V was clipped by 3 bases and J by 3 bases, with 8 bases between them. For the CDR3, the DNA is TGCGCCAGCAGCCAGTTAGGATCTAATGAAAAACTGTTTTTT. Amino acid sequence: CASSQLGSNEKLFF.

The chain recombines TRBV5-5 with TRBJ2-7; D possibly corresponds to TRBD2 (7 bases). Trimming took off 1 base at V and 5 bases at J, with 16 bases between the two ends. This CDR3 has 15 residues. The germline V gene encodes CDR1 SGHKS and CDR2 YYEKEE (reference sequence). CDR3 in DNA: TGTGCCAGCAGCTTGATCCGGGGGCGGGGGCACGAGCAGTACTTC. Translated: CASSLIRGRGHEQYF.

This clone was recorded only once. The chain is built from TRBV10-3 and TRBJ2-3; 14 bases match TRBD2. Trimming cost V 4 bases and J 1 base; bases outside gene matches: 4. Germline CDR1 and CDR2: ENHRY and SYGVKD. The CDR3 consists of 17 residues. CDR3 residues: CAISAGTSGGGTDTQYF. The CDR3 coding sequence is TGTGCCATCAGTGCTGGGACTAGCGGGGGTGGCACAGATACGCAGTATTTT.

V usage is TRBV15 and J usage is TRBJ2-7, with 7 bases matching TRBD2. Germline loops: CDR1 LNHNV, CDR2 YYDKDF (reference sequence). This CDR3 has 14 amino acids. V lost 0 bases to trimming and J lost 3 bases; unmatched junction nucleotides: 2. CDR3 nucleotides: TGTGCCACCAGCAGAGATCGCGGGAGCTACGAGCAGTACTTC. It codes for CATSRDRGSYEQYF.

This chain links TRBV19 with TRBJ2-2; 11 nucleotides line up with TRBD1. Per germline, CDR1 LNHDA and CDR2 SQIVND (reference sequence). The CDR3 covers 16 residues. With V trimmed by 5 bases and J by 6 bases, 8 bases remained unmatched. For the CDR3, the DNA is TGTGCCAGTAGTTTGAGATCGGGACAGGGGGCCGGGGAGCTGTTTTTT. It yields the protein CASSLRSGQGAGELFF.

The chain combines TRBV29-1 with TRBJ2-1; D may be TRBD1 (6 bases). With 4 bases removed from V and 5 bases from J, the gap between germline ends came to 9 bases. The CDR3 has 12 amino acids. From germline, CDR1 is SQVTM and CDR2 ANQGSEA. The CDR3, as DNA: TGCAGCGTTGCCGGACAGAACAATGAGCAGTTCTTC. Translated, it gives CSVAGQNNEQFF.

This clone has just one count. The J gene is TRBJ2-7, the V gene TRBV6-6, with D possibly TRBD2 on 5 matching bases. Per germline, CDR1 MNHNY and CDR2 SVGAGI (reference sequence). The CDR3 consists of 11 residues. V shed 8 bases and J shed 1 base, with 6 bases lying between them. In DNA, the CDR3 is TGTGCCAGCGGGAGTTCCTACGAGCAGTACTTC. It codes for CASGSSYEQYF.

V and J are TRBV30 and TRBJ2-5; 11 bases are shared with TRBD2. The CDR3 totals 16 residues. Germline CDR1 is GTSNPN and CDR2 is SVGIG (reference sequence). V shed 3 bases and J 4 bases; nucleotides not matched to a gene: 10. CDR3 residues: CAWSLRAGTSGETQYF. CDR3 DNA sequence: TGTGCCTGGAGCCTACGTGCCGGGACTAGCGGAGAGACCCAGTACTTC.

This clone appeared once. The V gene is TRBV5-5, the J gene TRBJ1-5; 9 nucleotides agree with TRBD1. The CDR3 covers 15 residues. Germline lookup yields CDR1 SGHKS and CDR2 YYEKEE (reference sequence). V was pared by 4 bases and J by 1 base, with 3 bases of the junction left unmatched. CDR3 sequence (DNA): TGTGCCAGCAGCCACAGGGGGCTGAGCAATCAGCCCCAGCATTTT. Its protein is CASSHRGLSNQPQHF.

For this clone: The junction does not match germline at one end; this may be a read error. The chain joins TRBV7-7 to TRBJ2-3; TRBD2 agrees at 9 bases. Germline V lookup: CDR1 SSHAT, CDR2 FNYEAQ (reference sequence). The CDR3 totals 13 residues. The CDR3 here is CASSLTSGDTQYF. In nucleotides, the CDR3 is TGTGCTAGCAGCTTGACTAGCGGAGATACGCAGTATTTT.

The chain employs TRBV4-2 and TRBJ1-5; tentatively, D is TRBD1 (6 bases). This CDR3 comprises 15 residues. With 4 bases removed from V and 5 bases from J, the gap between germline ends came to 15 bases. From germline, CDR1 is LGHNA and CDR2 YNFKEQ. The CDR3 loop is CASSPTGGHDQPQHF. In DNA form, the CDR3 reads TGTGCCAGCAGCCCCACTGGGGGGCACGATCAGCCCCAGCATTTT.

In its sample, this clone was seen a few times. The chain has TRBV7-6 and TRBJ1-1; 7 bases line up with TRBD1. Trimming took 4 bases from V and 5 from J; bases not matched to a gene: 10. The CDR3 is 15 residues long. CDR1 and CDR2 (germline): SGHVS, FNYEAQ. The CDR3 sequence is CASSSWATGATEAFF. DNA of the CDR3: TGTGCCAGCAGCTCATGGGCAACAGGGGCAACTGAAGCTTTCTTT.

The genes are TRBV28 and TRBJ1-1; 9 bases are a match to TRBD1. This CDR3 spans 13 amino acids. V was pared by 7 bases and J by 5 bases, with 5 bases of the junction left unmatched. Looked up from germline, CDR1 is MDHEN and CDR2 is SYDVKM. The CDR3 DNA reads as TGTGCCAGCATCGACAGGGGGAGGACTGAAGCTTTCTTT. Its protein is CASIDRGRTEAFF.

This rearrangement joins TRBV18 to TRBJ2-3; TRBD2 matches 11 bases. The trim removed 2 bases at V and 6 bases at J, leaving 4 bases unmatched. The CDR3 has 15 amino acids. Germline V lookup: CDR1 KGHSH, CDR2 LQKENI. This CDR3 reads CASSPTSGSADTQYF. CDR3 sequence (DNA): TGTGCCAGCTCACCAACTAGCGGGAGCGCGGATACGCAGTATTTT.

The chain recombines TRBV2 with TRBJ2-7; no firm D call. The germline V and J ends were trimmed by 1 base and 1 base, with 5 bases remaining between them. The germline CDR1 and CDR2 sequences are SNHLY and FYNNEI. The CDR3 length is 13 residues. The CDR3: CASSEGQSYEQYF. The CDR3 coding sequence is TGTGCCAGCAGTGAAGGACAATCCTACGAGCAGTACTTC.

V is TRBV28 and J is TRBJ1-1; D ambiguous. Germline V lookup: CDR1 MDHEN, CDR2 SYDVKM. Trimming pared 8 bases from V and 6 bases from J, leaving 19 bases between. This CDR3 is built from 14 residues. As DNA, the CDR3 is TGTGCCAGCGACGAGCAGGCGGGGAGGTCTGAAGCTTTCTTT. Translating gives CASDEQAGRSEAFF. Full variable domain (outside the CDR3, taken from reference TRBV28 and TRBJ1-1): DVKVTQSSRYLVKRTGEKVFLECVQDMDHENMFWYRQDPGLGLRLIYFSYDVKMKEKGDIPEGYSVSREKKERFSLILESASTNQTSMYLCASDEQAGRSEAFFGQGTRLTVV.

V gene TRBV9 combines with J gene TRBJ2-3, with D possibly being TRBD1 (6 bases). This CDR3 has 16 amino acids. The germline V gene encodes CDR1 SGDLS and CDR2 YYNGEE. V lost 0 bases, J lost 1 base, and 12 bases lay in between. The CDR3 region is CASSVVGRGRTDTQYF. In DNA form, the CDR3 reads TGTGCCAGCAGCGTAGTCGGCAGGGGACGCACAGATACGCAGTATTTT.

The chain employs TRBV2 and TRBJ1-1; no reliable D call. Trimming left V 11 bases short and J 7 bases short, with 20 bases between. Germline CDR1 is SNHLY and CDR2 is FYNNEI. This CDR3 region has 13 residues. The DNA of the CDR3 is TGTGCCCAGCAAGATCCTTCGGGCTATGAAGCTTTCTTT. This translates into CAQQDPSGYEAFF. The full variable domain, completed using reference TRBV2 and TRBJ1-1, is EPEVTQTPSHQVTQMGQEVILRCVPISNHLYFYWYRQILGQKVEFLVSFYNNEISEKSEIFDDQFSVERPDGSNFTLKIRSTKLEDSAMYFCAQQDPSGYEAFFGQGTRLTVV.

The rearrangement joins TRBV18 to TRBJ2-7, with D uncertain. Looked up from germline, CDR1 is KGHSH and CDR2 is LQKENI. The V gene lost 6 bases and the J gene lost 6 bases, with 18 bases spanning the gap. The CDR3 totals 14 residues. The CDR3 region has the DNA TGTGCCAGCTCCCCTCGGTTCGAAGAGGCCGAGCAGTACTTC. Protein: CASSPRFEEAEQYF.